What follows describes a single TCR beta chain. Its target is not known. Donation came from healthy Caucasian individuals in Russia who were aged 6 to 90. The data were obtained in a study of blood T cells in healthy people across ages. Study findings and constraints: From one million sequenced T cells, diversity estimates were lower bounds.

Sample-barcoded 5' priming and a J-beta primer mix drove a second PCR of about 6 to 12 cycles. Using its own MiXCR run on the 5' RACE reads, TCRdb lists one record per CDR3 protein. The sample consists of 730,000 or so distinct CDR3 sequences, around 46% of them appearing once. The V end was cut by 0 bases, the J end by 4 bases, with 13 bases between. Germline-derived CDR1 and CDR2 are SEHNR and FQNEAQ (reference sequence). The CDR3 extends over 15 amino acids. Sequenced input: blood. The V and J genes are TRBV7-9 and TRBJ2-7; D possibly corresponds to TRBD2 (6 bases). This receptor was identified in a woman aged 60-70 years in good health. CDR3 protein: CASSLALTGGYEQYF. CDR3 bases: TGTGCCAGCAGCTTAGCCTTGACCGGGGGTTACGAGCAGTACTTC.